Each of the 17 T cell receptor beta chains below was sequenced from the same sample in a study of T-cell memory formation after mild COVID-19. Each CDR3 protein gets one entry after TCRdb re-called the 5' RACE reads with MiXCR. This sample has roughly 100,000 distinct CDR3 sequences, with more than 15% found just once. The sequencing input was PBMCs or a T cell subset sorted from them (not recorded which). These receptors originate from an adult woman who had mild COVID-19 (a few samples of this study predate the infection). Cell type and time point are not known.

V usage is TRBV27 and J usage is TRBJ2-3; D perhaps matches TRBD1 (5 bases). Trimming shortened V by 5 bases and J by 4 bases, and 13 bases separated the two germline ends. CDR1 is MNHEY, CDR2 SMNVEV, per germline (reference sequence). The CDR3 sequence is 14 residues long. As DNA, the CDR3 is TGTGCCAGCAGTGTATTGGGGCGCGCAGATACGCAGTATTTT. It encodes CASSVLGRADTQYF.

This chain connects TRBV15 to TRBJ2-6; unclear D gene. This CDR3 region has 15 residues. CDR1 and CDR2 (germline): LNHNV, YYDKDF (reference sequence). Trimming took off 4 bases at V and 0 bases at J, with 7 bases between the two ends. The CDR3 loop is CATSTKLSGANVLTF. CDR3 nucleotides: TGTGCCACCAGCACCAAGCTCTCTGGGGCCAACGTCCTGACTTTC.

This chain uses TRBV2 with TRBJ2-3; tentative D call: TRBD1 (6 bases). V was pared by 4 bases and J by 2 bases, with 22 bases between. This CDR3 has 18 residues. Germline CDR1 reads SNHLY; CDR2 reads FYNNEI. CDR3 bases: TGTGCCAGCAGTGGGCGCATCCCGGACAGCCCTTCCACAGATACGCAGTATTTT. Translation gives CASSGRIPDSPSTDTQYF.

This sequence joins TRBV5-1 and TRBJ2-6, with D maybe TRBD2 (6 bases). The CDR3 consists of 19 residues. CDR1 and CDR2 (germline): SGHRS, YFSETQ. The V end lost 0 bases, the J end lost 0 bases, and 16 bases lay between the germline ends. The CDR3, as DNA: TGCGCCAGCAGCTTGGTGGGTTGGGAGGTCCCCTCTGGGGCCAACGTCCTGACTTTC. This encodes CASSLVGWEVPSGANVLTF.

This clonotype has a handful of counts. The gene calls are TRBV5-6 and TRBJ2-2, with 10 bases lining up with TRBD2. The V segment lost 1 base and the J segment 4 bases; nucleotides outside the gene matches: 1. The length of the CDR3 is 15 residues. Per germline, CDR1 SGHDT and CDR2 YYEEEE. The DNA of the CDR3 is TGTGCCAGCAGCTTGTGGACTAGCGGCACCGGGGAGCTGTTTTTT. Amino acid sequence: CASSLWTSGTGELFF.

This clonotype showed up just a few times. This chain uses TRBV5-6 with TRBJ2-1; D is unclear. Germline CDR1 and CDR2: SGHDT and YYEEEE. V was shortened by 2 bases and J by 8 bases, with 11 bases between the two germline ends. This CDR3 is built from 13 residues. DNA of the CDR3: TGTGCCAGCAGCTTATCCGGTTGGTATGAGCAGTTCTTC. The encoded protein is CASSLSGWYEQFF.

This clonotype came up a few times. CDR3: CSVGGTEAFF. The DNA for the CDR3 is TGCAGCGTTGGGGGCACTGAAGCTTTCTTT. The V call is TRBV29-1, the J call TRBJ1-1; D is ambiguous. The CDR3 has 10 amino acids. CDR1 and CDR2 (germline): SQVTM, ANQGSEA. V dropped 4 bases and J dropped 4 bases, with 4 bases sitting between them.

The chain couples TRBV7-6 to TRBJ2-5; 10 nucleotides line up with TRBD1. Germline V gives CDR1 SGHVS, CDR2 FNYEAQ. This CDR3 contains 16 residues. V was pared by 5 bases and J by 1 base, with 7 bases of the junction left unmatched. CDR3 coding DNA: TGTGCCAGCAGCCCAGACCGGGACAGGGGCCAAGAGACCCAGTACTTC. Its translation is CASSPDRDRGQETQYF.

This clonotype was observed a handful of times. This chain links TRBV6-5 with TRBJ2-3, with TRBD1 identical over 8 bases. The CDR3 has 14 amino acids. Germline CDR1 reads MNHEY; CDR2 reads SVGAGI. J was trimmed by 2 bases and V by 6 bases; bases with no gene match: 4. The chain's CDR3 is CASRDREFTDTQYF. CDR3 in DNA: TGTGCCAGCAGGGACAGGGAGTTCACAGATACGCAGTATTTT.

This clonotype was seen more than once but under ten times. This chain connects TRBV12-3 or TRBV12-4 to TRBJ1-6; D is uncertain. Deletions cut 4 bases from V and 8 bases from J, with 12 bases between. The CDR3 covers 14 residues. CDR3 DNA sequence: TGTGCCAGCAGTTGGGGTGGAGGAGATTCACCCCTCCACTTT. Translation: CASSWGGGDSPLHF.

In DNA form, the CDR3 reads TGTGCCAGCAGCACCCCTAAGCCCAGCTCCTACAATGAGCAGTTCTTC. Translating gives CASSTPKPSSYNEQFF. The V gene is TRBV7-9, the J gene TRBJ2-1; D call uncertain. Germline values: CDR1 SEHNR, CDR2 FQNEAQ (reference sequence). There are 16 residues in the CDR3. Deletions cut 5 bases from V and 0 bases from J, with 14 bases between.

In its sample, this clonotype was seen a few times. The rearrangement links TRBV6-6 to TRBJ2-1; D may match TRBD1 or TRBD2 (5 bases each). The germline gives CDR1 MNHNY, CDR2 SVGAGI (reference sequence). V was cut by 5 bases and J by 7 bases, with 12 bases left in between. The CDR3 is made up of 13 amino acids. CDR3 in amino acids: CASSPGTLNEQFF. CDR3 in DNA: TGTGCCAGCAGTCCGGGGACCCTTAATGAGCAGTTCTTC.

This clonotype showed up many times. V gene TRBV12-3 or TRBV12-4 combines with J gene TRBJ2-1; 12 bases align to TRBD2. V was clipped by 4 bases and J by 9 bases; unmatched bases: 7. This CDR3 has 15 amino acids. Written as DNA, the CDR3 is TGTGCCAGCAGTTCCGCTAGCGGGAGGGCCTTTGAGCAGTTCTTC. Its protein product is CASSSASGRAFEQFF.

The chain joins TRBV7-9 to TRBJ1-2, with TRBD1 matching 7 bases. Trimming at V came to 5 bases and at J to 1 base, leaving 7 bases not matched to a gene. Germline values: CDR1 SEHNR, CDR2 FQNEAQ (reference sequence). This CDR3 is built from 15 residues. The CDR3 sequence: CASSETGKLNYGYTF. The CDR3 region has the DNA TGTGCCAGCAGCGAGACAGGGAAACTTAACTATGGCTACACCTTC.

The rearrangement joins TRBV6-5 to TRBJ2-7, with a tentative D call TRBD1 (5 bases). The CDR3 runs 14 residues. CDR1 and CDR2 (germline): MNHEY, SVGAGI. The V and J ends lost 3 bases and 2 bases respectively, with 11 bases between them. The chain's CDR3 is CASSYSRGPYEQYF. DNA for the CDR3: TGTGCCAGCAGTTATTCTAGGGGCCCCTACGAGCAGTACTTC.

The CDR3: CASSLTSGIYDRSYNEQFF. The CDR3 region has the DNA TGTGCCAGCAGCTTGACTAGCGGGATCTATGACAGGTCCTACAATGAGCAGTTCTTC. The chain employs TRBV6-5 and TRBJ2-1, with 11 bases identical to TRBD2. CDR1 is MNHEY, CDR2 SVGAGI, per germline. V lost 6 bases, J lost 1 base, and 14 bases stayed unmatched. This CDR3 is built from 19 residues.

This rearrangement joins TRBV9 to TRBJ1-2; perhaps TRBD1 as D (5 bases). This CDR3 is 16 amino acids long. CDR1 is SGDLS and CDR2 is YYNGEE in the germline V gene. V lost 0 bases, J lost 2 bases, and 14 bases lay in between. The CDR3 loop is CASSVGGDGGNYGYTF. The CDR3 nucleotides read TGTGCCAGCAGCGTAGGAGGGGACGGAGGGAACTATGGCTACACCTTC.